This is a list of T cell receptor beta chains from one sample in a study of PD-L1 blockade in urothelial cancer. Assay used: immunoSEQ multiplex PCR; TCRdb lists only in-frame clones, some missing. In the table there are about 72,000 clones, around four fifths of which are singletons. The sample was PBMCs, taken around atezolizumab (anti-PD-L1) treatment. The receptors stem from a man in his 70s with urothelial cancer. Both conserved end residues are part of each CDR3. D genes are given only for firm matches. Clone size, where shown, is once, few, many, or a class for clones that have expanded.

clone_size	cdr3_length	v_call	j_call	d_call	cdr3_aa	cdr3_nt
.	14	TRBV27	TRBJ2-4	.	CASQGVQAKNIQYF	TGTGCCAGCCAGGGCGTACAAGCCAAAAACATTCAGTACTTC
.	15	TRBV19	TRBJ2-3	TRBD2	CASSITGRVGDTQYF	TGTGCCAGTAGTATAACCGGGAGGGTAGGAGATACGCAGTATTTT
.	14	TRBV28	TRBJ2-3	.	CASSRRQRTDTQYF	TGTGCCAGCAGCCGCAGACAGCGCACAGATACGCAGTATTTT
.	14	TRBV11-2	TRBJ2-3	TRBD2	CASSLTSGTDTQYF	TGTGCCAGCAGCCTCACTAGCGGCACAGATACGCAGTATTTT
.	16	TRBV6-5	TRBJ1-6	.	CASSYLTRQENSPLHF	TGTGCCAGCAGTTATCTGACCCGACAGGAGAATTCACCCCTCCACTTT
.	14	TRBV5-1	TRBJ1-2	.	CASSFGRKEDGYTF	TGCGCCAGCAGCTTCGGCAGGAAGGAGGATGGCTACACCTTC
.	18	TRBV18	TRBJ2-3	TRBD1	CASSPPLTGQGEADTQYF	TGTGCCAGCTCACCCCCCCTCACTGGACAGGGAGAAGCGGATACGCAGTATTTT
.	15	TRBV6-1	TRBJ2-7	TRBD1	CASSGMGQGSYEQYF	TGTGCCAGCAGTGGTATGGGACAGGGCTCCTACGAGCAGTACTTC
.	15	TRBV4-2	TRBJ2-7	TRBD2	CASSQDAGGPGEQYF	TGTGCCAGCAGCCAAGACGCGGGAGGGCCTGGCGAGCAGTACTTC
.	13	TRBV29-1	TRBJ2-3	.	CSVDLLVGDTQYF	TGCAGCGTCGATTTACTAGTTGGGGATACGCAGTATTTT
.	14	TRBV30	TRBJ2-7	TRBD1	CAWSQGVPLGEQYF	TGTGCCTGGTCCCAGGGGGTTCCCTTGGGCGAGCAGTACTTC
.	14	TRBV19	TRBJ1-1	TRBD1	CASSTGTDGRGAFF	TGTGCCAGTAGTACGGGGACAGATGGGAGAGGGGCTTTCTTT
.	14	TRBV7-6	TRBJ2-5	.	CASSPGAQRETQYF	TGTGCCAGCAGCCCGGGAGCACAGAGGGAGACCCAGTACTTC
.	15	TRBV7-9	TRBJ1-1	.	CASSGRGVGDTEAFF	TGTGCCAGCAGCGGCAGGGGAGTGGGGGACACTGAAGCTTTCTTT
.	13	TRBV19	TRBJ1-1	.	CASTHPQGLEAFF	TGTGCCAGTACCCATCCACAGGGATTGGAAGCTTTCTTT
.	15	TRBV4-1	TRBJ2-7	.	CASSQDSVTTFEQYF	TGCGCCAGCAGCCAAGATTCCGTAACCACTTTCGAGCAGTACTTC
.	12	TRBV28	TRBJ2-7	TRBD2	CASSRTSYEQYF	TGTGCCAGCAGCCGGACTAGCTACGAGCAGTACTTC
.	15	TRBV19	TRBJ2-7	TRBD1	CASSIGTGGLYEQYF	TGTGCCAGTAGTATTGGGACAGGGGGCCTCTACGAGCAGTACTTC
.	15	TRBV19	TRBJ2-7	TRBD1	CASSTSGTGIYEQYF	TGTGCCAGTAGTACCTCCGGGACAGGCATCTACGAGCAGTACTTC
.	18	TRBV7-9	TRBJ2-1	.	CASSLGLLVALSYNEQFF	TGTGCCAGCAGCTTAGGTTTACTAGTAGCACTCAGCTACAATGAGCAGTTCTTC
.	17	TRBV5-6	TRBJ2-3	.	CASSRPPGLSRRNTQYF	TGTGCCAGCAGCCGACCTCCGGGACTTTCTCGAAGGAATACGCAGTATTTT
.	14	TRBV28	TRBJ1-5	TRBD1	CASSPPGGNQPQHF	TGTGCCAGCAGCCCTCCAGGGGGGAATCAGCCCCAGCATTTT
.	15	TRBV29-1	TRBJ1-1	TRBD1	CSVQTGKVWNTEAFF	TGCAGCGTACAGACAGGGAAGGTATGGAACACTGAAGCTTTCTTT
.	16	TRBV27	TRBJ2-6	.	CASTLRKSSGANVLTF	TGTGCCAGCACCCTGAGGAAAAGCTCTGGGGCCAACGTCCTGACTTTC
few	15	TRBV6-6	TRBJ2-7	.	CASSYEQGLTYEQYF	TGTGCCAGCAGTTACGAACAGGGCCTAACCTACGAGCAGTACTTC